The clone carrying this T cell receptor (beta chain) was counted a few times. Its matching antigen is unknown. The sample holds other DNA sequences that translate to the same CDR3. The sample originates from a study of OX40 agonist ivuxolimab in advanced cancers. Findings of the study overall: Expanded peripheral T-cell antigen specificity went undetermined. More expanded clones were seen, on average, in CD8+ T cells than in CD4+.

The repertoire was sequenced with immunoSEQ multiplex PCR; TCRdb's copy has only in-frame clones and lacks some. Among about 83,000 clones listed, about 86% were seen once. V was pared by 4 bases and J by 0 bases, with 1 base of the junction left unmatched. The CDR3 runs to 15 residues. Germline V gives CDR1 MGHRA, CDR2 YSYEKL. The sequence was collected from an adult with an advanced solid tumor such as melanoma, head and neck, liver or kidney cancer. The sample here was CD4+ or CD8+ T cells sorted from blood, taken in a trial of the OX40 agonist ivuxolimab. V and J are TRBV4-1 and TRBJ2-5; TRBD2 matches 11 bases. CDR3 nucleotide sequence: TGCGCCAGCAGCCCGGGACTAGCGGACCAAGAGACCCAGTACTTC. This sequence encodes CASSPGLADQETQYF.